The 9 T cell receptor beta chains listed next were all sequenced from one sample in a study of blood T cells in healthy people across ages. A second about 6 to 11 cycle PCR used barcoded and J-beta primers. Using its own MiXCR run on the 5' RACE reads, TCRdb lists one record per CDR3 protein. Here the sample spans about 1.4 million distinct CDR3 sequences, roughly 60% being singletons. The material sequenced was blood. The source is a man aged 18-30 years in good health.

This sequence joins TRBV27 and TRBJ2-1, with 7 bases identical to TRBD2. V lost 5 bases and J lost 2; bases outside the gene matches: 6. Germline V CDR1 and CDR2: MNHEY, SMNVEV (reference sequence). The CDR3 contains 15 residues. CDR3 nucleotide sequence: TGTGCCAGCAGTGCCGTCGGGAGGCCCTACAATGAGCAGTTCTTC. This encodes CASSAVGRPYNEQFF.

J is TRBJ2-5 and V is TRBV7-9; D is unresolved. Per the germline V gene, CDR1 is SEHNR and CDR2 is FQNEAQ (reference sequence). V was clipped by 5 bases and J by 5 bases, with 15 bases between them. The CDR3 has 14 amino acids. The CDR3 region is CASSPRLSRETQYF. The CDR3 DNA is TGTGCCAGCAGCCCGCGGTTGAGCAGGGAGACCCAGTACTTC.

This rearrangement joins TRBV20-1 to TRBJ2-7, with 7 bases that match TRBD1. The germline V gene encodes CDR1 DFQATT and CDR2 SNEGSKA (reference sequence). This CDR3 region has 13 residues. The V segment lost 8 bases and the J segment 0 bases; nucleotides outside the gene matches: 7. CDR3 sequence (DNA): TGCAGTAGCGGACAGGAAGCCTCCTACGAGCAGTACTTC. Its protein is CSSGQEASYEQYF.

The chain employs TRBV20-1 and TRBJ1-1; D gene unclear. The germline V gene encodes CDR1 DFQATT and CDR2 SNEGSKA (reference sequence). The germline V and J ends were trimmed by 4 bases and 1 base, with 1 base remaining between them. This CDR3 has 10 residues. CDR3 sequence reads: CSATNTEAFF. The CDR3 region has the DNA TGCAGTGCTACGAACACTGAAGCTTTCTTT.

This CDR3 is CSARAGLADWYQETQYF. The CDR3, as DNA: TGCAGTGCTAGGGCCGGCCTAGCGGATTGGTACCAAGAGACCCAGTACTTC. The chain is built from TRBV20-1 and TRBJ2-5; TRBD2 matches at 7 bases. CDR1 and CDR2 (germline): DFQATT, SNEGSKA (reference sequence). The V gene end was trimmed by 3 bases and the J gene end by 0 bases; junction bases not matched to a gene: 13. The CDR3 has 17 residues.

The chain couples TRBV4-1 to TRBJ1-5; D gene ambiguous. This CDR3 contains 15 residues. In germline, CDR1 is MGHRA, CDR2 YSYEKL. The V end was cut by 2 bases, the J end by 6 bases, with 14 bases between. The CDR3 here is CASSQKGGVGQPQHF. The CDR3 bases are TGCGCCAGCAGCCAAAAGGGCGGGGTCGGTCAGCCCCAGCATTTT.

V usage is TRBV7-6 and J usage is TRBJ2-7, with 7 positions matching TRBD1. The germline gives CDR1 SGHVS, CDR2 FNYEAQ. The CDR3 runs to 15 residues. Trimming at V came to 2 bases and at J to 2 bases, leaving 6 bases not matched to a gene. In DNA, the CDR3 is TGTGCCAGCAGCTTAACGGGACAGTTAACCTACGAGCAGTACTTC. Protein sequence: CASSLTGQLTYEQYF.

The chain recombines TRBV24-1 with TRBJ2-1; D perhaps matches TRBD2 (6 bases). Germline lookup yields CDR1 KGHDR and CDR2 SFDVKD. The CDR3 has 16 amino acids. V gave up 0 bases and J gave up 6 bases, with 14 bases separating them. The CDR3 sequence is CATSDLGIGGGNEQFF. In nucleotides, the CDR3 is TGTGCCACCAGTGATTTGGGGATCGGGGGAGGCAATGAGCAGTTCTTC.

The V and J genes are TRBV5-4 and TRBJ2-1, with 9 bases matching TRBD1. In germline, CDR1 is SGHNT, CDR2 YYREEE (reference sequence). The CDR3 runs to 14 residues. With V trimmed by 4 bases and J by 7 bases, 6 bases remained unmatched. The CDR3 DNA is TGTGCCAGCAGCGGGGTGACAGGGGGGAATGAGCAGTTCTTC. The encoded protein is CASSGVTGGNEQFF.